The entry below gives a single T cell receptor beta chain sequence along with its context. The data are from a study of blood T cell repertoires in COVID-19. Across the whole study: Specimens from acute and convalescent COVID-19 originated in the United States, Italy and Spain. Nucleic acid was either cDNA or gDNA, and it came from T cells, B-cell-depleted T cells, or PBMCs.

This CDR3 region has 16 residues. Per the study methods: How many nucleated cells were present was estimated from reference gene primer amplification. TCRdb's copy holds only in-frame clones and misses some; the assay was immunoSEQ multiplex PCR. The DNA was the basis for D and trimming; V, J and clone size are from that table. The sample holds 150,000 to 200,000 clones, around 89% seen once. The source is a young man who had recovered from COVID-19. The sample taken for sequencing was peripheral blood. The chain employs TRBV21-1 and TRBJ1-1; the table calls TRBD1, which could not be checked here. TRBV21-1 is deemed a pseudogene. The chain's CDR3 is CASKSRASQGYTEAFF. The CDR3 bases are TGTGCCAGCAAGTCCCGGGCCTCGCAGGGGTACACTGAAGCTTTCTTT.